This T cell receptor beta chain was recorded in a study of control samples from healthy donors and cancer patients. Repertoires were generated with immunoSEQ multiplex PCR, while TCRdb's copy carries only in-frame clones and drops some. This repertoire shows approximately 100,000 clones, 84% found once; its top ten account for about 36%. The CDR3 loop spans 14 amino acids. From germline, CDR1 is LNHDA and CDR2 SQIVND (reference sequence). The J segment lost 2 bases and the V segment lost 4 bases, leaving 3 bases of the junction unmatched. The specimen was PBMCs. The receptor comes from an older man with lung cancer. V and J are TRBV19 and TRBJ1-2; TRBD1 matches at 8 bases. CDR3 DNA: TGTGCCAGTAGTAAGGACAGGGCGAACTATGGCTACACCTTC. Protein sequence: CASSKDRANYGYTF.